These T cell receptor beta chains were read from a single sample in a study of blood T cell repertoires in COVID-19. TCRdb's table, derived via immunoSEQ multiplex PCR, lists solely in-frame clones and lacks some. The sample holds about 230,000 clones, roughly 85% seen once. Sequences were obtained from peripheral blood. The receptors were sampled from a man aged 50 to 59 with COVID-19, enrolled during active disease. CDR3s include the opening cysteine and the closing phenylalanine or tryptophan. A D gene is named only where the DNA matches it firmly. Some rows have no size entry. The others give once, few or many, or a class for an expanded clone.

CDR3 protein: CASSDQGARGDTQYF; CDR3 DNA: TGTGCCAGCAGTGATCAGGGGGCGCGTGGGGATACGCAGTATTTT; D gene: TRBD1; J gene: TRBJ2-3; clone size: .; V gene: TRBV2
CDR3 protein: CASSDRPHRGTEAFF; CDR3 DNA: TGTGCCAGCAGCGACAGGCCCCACAGGGGAACTGAAGCTTTCTTT; D gene: TRBD1; J gene: TRBJ1-1; clone size: .; V gene: TRBV6-5
CDR3 protein: CASRNRDRVFDTIYF; CDR3 DNA: TGTGCCAGCAGAAACCGGGACAGGGTTTTTGACACCATATATTTT; D gene: TRBD1; J gene: TRBJ1-3; clone size: .; V gene: TRBV28
CDR3 protein: CASSYHRTSVPDTQYF; CDR3 DNA: TGTGCCAGCAGTTATCATCGGACTAGCGTCCCAGATACGCAGTATTTT; D gene: TRBD2; J gene: TRBJ2-3; clone size: once; V gene: TRBV6-5
CDR3 protein: CASSLDRLSNEKLFF; CDR3 DNA: TGTGCCAGCAGCTTAGACAGGCTAAGTAATGAAAAACTGTTTTTT; D gene: .; J gene: TRBJ1-4; clone size: .; V gene: TRBV7-2
CDR3 protein: CASSPIGGSHYEQYF; CDR3 DNA: TGCGCCAGCAGCCCCATTGGAGGCAGCCACTACGAGCAGTACTTC; D gene: .; J gene: TRBJ2-7; clone size: .; V gene: TRBV4-1
CDR3 protein: CASRGLGALAEAFF; CDR3 DNA: TGTGCCAGCAGGGGTTTGGGGGCACTCGCTGAAGCTTTCTTT; D gene: .; J gene: TRBJ1-1; clone size: .; V gene: TRBV28
CDR3 protein: CASSLDPGQGVPKGW; CDR3 DNA: TGTGCCAGCAGCTTGGACCCGGGACAGGGTGTCCCCAAAGGATGG; D gene: TRBD1; J gene: TRBJ2-7; clone size: .; V gene: TRBV5-5
CDR3 protein: CASSFRGGYEQYF; CDR3 DNA: TGTGCCAGCAGCTTCAGGGGAGGGTACGAGCAGTACTTC; D gene: .; J gene: TRBJ2-7; clone size: .; V gene: TRBV5-4
CDR3 protein: CASSPGLGGETQYF; CDR3 DNA: TGTGCCAGCTCACCGGGACTAGGGGGCGAGACCCAGTACTTC; D gene: .; J gene: TRBJ2-5; clone size: once; V gene: TRBV18
CDR3 protein: CASSPLRPSPSNTGELFF; CDR3 DNA: TGTGCCAGCTCACCTCTCAGGCCTTCACCCTCAAACACCGGGGAGCTGTTTTTT; D gene: .; J gene: TRBJ2-2; clone size: .; V gene: TRBV18
CDR3 protein: CASSAWGGDQPQHF; CDR3 DNA: TGTGCCAGCAGCGCATGGGGGGGGGACCAGCCCCAGCATTTT; D gene: .; J gene: TRBJ1-5; clone size: .; V gene: TRBV7-9
CDR3 protein: CASSNQPEGGYTF; CDR3 DNA: TGTGCCAGCAGCAACCAACCCGAGGGTGGCTACACCTTC; D gene: .; J gene: TRBJ1-2; clone size: .; V gene: TRBV3-1/TRBV3-2
CDR3 protein: CASSRSGNTGELFF; CDR3 DNA: TGTGCCAGCAGCAGATCGGGGAACACCGGGGAGCTGTTTTTT; D gene: .; J gene: TRBJ2-2; clone size: once; V gene: TRBV5-4
CDR3 protein: CASSQVGLADTGELFF; CDR3 DNA: TGTGCCAGCAGCCAAGTGGGGCTAGCGGACACCGGGGAGCTGTTTTTT; D gene: TRBD2; J gene: TRBJ2-2; clone size: .; V gene: TRBV4-2
CDR3 protein: CASSVGAAGENYGYTF; CDR3 DNA: TGTGCCAGCAGCGTAGGAGCGGCAGGCGAAAACTATGGCTACACCTTC; D gene: .; J gene: TRBJ1-2; clone size: .; V gene: TRBV9
CDR3 protein: CASSYSTGIGYGYTF; CDR3 DNA: TGTGCCAGCAGTTACTCGACAGGGATCGGCTATGGCTACACCTTC; D gene: TRBD1; J gene: TRBJ1-2; clone size: .; V gene: TRBV6-7
CDR3 protein: CASSLRTGTNEKLFF; CDR3 DNA: TGTGCCAGCAGTTTACGCACAGGGACTAATGAAAAACTGTTTTTT; D gene: .; J gene: TRBJ1-4; clone size: .; V gene: TRBV28
CDR3 protein: CASSLSAGGNEKLFF; CDR3 DNA: TGTGCCAGCAGCTTATCGGCAGGGGGTAATGAAAAACTGTTTTTT; D gene: TRBD1; J gene: TRBJ1-4; clone size: once; V gene: TRBV11-2
CDR3 protein: CASSQDGGQPYEQYF; CDR3 DNA: TGTGCCAGCAGCCAAGATGGAGGACAGCCCTACGAGCAGTACTTC; D gene: .; J gene: TRBJ2-7; clone size: .; V gene: TRBV14